The entry that follows covers one T cell receptor beta chain sequence. Its antigen is not known. Produced via immunoSEQ multiplex PCR; TCRdb's table is partial and in-frame only. Of under 95,000 clones in the sample, 89% were seen once. These data originate in a study of T cell responses to AZD1222 COVID-19 vaccine. The study's findings and limits: Spike-specific TCR breadth rose after two AZD1222 doses, and depth rose as well.

Germline V gene data show CDR1 as MNHEY and CDR2 as SVGEGT. V gave up 0 bases and J gave up 3 bases; unmatched junction bases: 9. This CDR3 has 17 residues. This sample comprised peripheral blood, obtained on day 0 of AZD1222 vaccination. The V and J genes are TRBV6-2 or TRBV6-3 and TRBJ1-1; 8 bases align to TRBD1. The clonotype comes from an adult in good health. CDR3 loop: CASSYSVGTGVHTEAFF. The CDR3 DNA sequence: TGTGCCAGCAGTTACTCTGTCGGGACAGGAGTGCACACTGAAGCTTTCTTT.